This entry lists 27 T cell receptor beta chains sequenced from one sample in a study of control samples from healthy donors and cancer patients. Method: immunoSEQ multiplex PCR; TCRdb's copy keeps in-frame clones and lacks some. The sample consists of around 58,000 clones, roughly 95% of them appearing once. Material: blood. Every receptor here comes from a woman in her late teens or twenties in good health.

The gene calls are TRBV7-2 and TRBJ2-1, with TRBD1 matching over 8 bases. Germline V gives CDR1 SGHTA, CDR2 FQGNSA. V lost 5 bases and J lost 0; bases outside the gene matches: 6. This CDR3 has 16 residues. CDR3 protein: CASSLQTGVSYNEQFF. For the CDR3, the DNA is TGTGCCAGCAGCCTCCAGACAGGGGTCTCCTACAATGAGCAGTTCTTC.

V gene TRBV7-2 combines with J gene TRBJ2-3, with 13 bases matching TRBD2. This CDR3 region has 16 residues. Germline CDR1 and CDR2: SGHTA and FQGNSA. Trimming took 6 bases from V and 1 from J; bases not matched to a gene: 4. Written as DNA, the CDR3 is TGTGCCAGCAGTACGACTAGCGGGGGGCGCACAGATACGCAGTATTTT. Residues: CASSTTSGGRTDTQYF.

This clone was observed a single time. The rearrangement links TRBV6-2 or TRBV6-3 to TRBJ2-1; D assignment may be TRBD1 or TRBD2 (6 bases each). The germline V and J ends were trimmed by 5 bases and 8 bases, with 19 bases remaining between them. The length of the CDR3 is 15 residues. Germline CDR1 reads MNHEY; CDR2 reads SVGEGT. CDR3 bases: TGTGCCAGCAGTGACGGGGTGTGGGGGGCCTATGAGCAGTTCTTC. It yields the protein CASSDGVWGAYEQFF.

This clone has just one count. The chain combines TRBV5-1 with TRBJ1-2, with 8 bases matching TRBD1. The CDR3 contains 13 residues. CDR1 SGHRS and CDR2 YFSETQ come from the germline V gene. Losses at the gene ends were 4 bases for V and 8 bases for J; bases not matched to a gene: 7. The CDR3 sequence: CASSGTGGSGYTF. CDR3 nucleotide sequence: TGCGCCAGCAGCGGAACAGGGGGTTCGGGCTACACCTTC.

The chain has TRBV27 and TRBJ1-2; D not certain. The V end lost 6 bases, the J end lost 0 bases, and 8 bases lay between the germline ends. This CDR3 has 13 residues. CDR1 is MNHEY, CDR2 SMNVEV, per germline (reference sequence). The CDR3 here is CASSRGANYGYTF. The DNA for the CDR3 is TGTGCCAGCAGCAGAGGAGCTAACTATGGCTACACCTTC.

The V call is TRBV10-3, the J call TRBJ1-1; no clear D. Between the trimmed V and J ends, which lost 3 bases and 1 base, there was a span of 12 bases. The CDR3 covers 15 residues. Per germline, CDR1 ENHRY and CDR2 SYGVKD. In DNA form, the CDR3 reads TGTGCCATCAGTGACCCGGGATACCGGAACACTGAAGCTTTCTTT. Protein: CAISDPGYRNTEAFF.

This sequence joins TRBV30 and TRBJ2-7; possible D gene TRBD1, 6 bases. This CDR3 has 13 amino acids. Germline V gene sequence: CDR1 GTSNPN, CDR2 SVGIG (reference sequence). Trimming removed 1 base at V and 1 base at J, with 8 bases between. DNA for the CDR3: TGTGCCTGGAGTGGGGACAATTCCTACGAGCAGTACTTC. Amino acid sequence: CAWSGDNSYEQYF.

The V and J genes are TRBV5-6 and TRBJ1-3; no definite D call. Per the germline V gene, CDR1 is SGHDT and CDR2 is YYEEEE. Between the trimmed V and J ends, which lost 2 bases and 1 base, there was a span of 7 bases. CDR3 length: 14 amino acids. The CDR3 region has the DNA TGTGCCAGCAGCTTTCAAGGGTCTGGAAACACCATATATTTT. It is translated as CASSFQGSGNTIYF.

This sequence joins TRBV6-1 and TRBJ1-2; the D gene is possibly TRBD1 (5 bases). The germline CDR1 and CDR2 sequences are MNHNS and SASEGT. The CDR3 totals 15 residues. Trimming pared 2 bases from V and 4 bases from J, leaving 14 bases between. In DNA, the CDR3 is TGTGCCAGCAGTGAACGGCAGGGTGCCATCTATGGCTACACCTTC. It specifies CASSERQGAIYGYTF.

This chain links TRBV7-8 with TRBJ1-3; no reliable D call. Germline values: CDR1 SGHVS, CDR2 FQNEAQ. The length of the CDR3 is 16 residues. V lost 2 bases, J lost 0 bases, and 11 bases lay in between. CDR3 residues: CASSLSLVGSGNTIYF. Written as DNA, the CDR3 is TGTGCCAGCAGCTTATCGCTCGTCGGCTCTGGAAACACCATATATTTT.

Here the CDR3 reads CASSPDRTEPGGYTF. CDR3 nucleotides: TGTGCCAGCAGCCCTGACAGGACAGAACCGGGTGGCTACACCTTC. The rearrangement joins TRBV3-1 (or the pseudogene TRBV3-2) to TRBJ1-2; D is perhaps TRBD1 (6 bases). This CDR3 has 15 amino acids. Per germline, CDR1 LGHDT and CDR2 YNNKEL (reference sequence). Trimming shortened V by 4 bases and J by 7 bases, and 19 bases separated the two germline ends.

This chain links TRBV30 with TRBJ2-2, with D possibly matching TRBD2 (6 bases). The germline V gene encodes CDR1 GTSNPN and CDR2 SVGIG (reference sequence). V dropped 3 bases and J dropped 4 bases, with 12 bases sitting between them. CDR3 length: 14 residues. The CDR3 sequence: CAWRGTLVTGELFF. Here the CDR3 DNA reads TGTGCCTGGAGGGGGACTCTCGTCACCGGGGAGCTGTTTTTT.

The rearrangement links TRBV30 to TRBJ1-2; D possibly corresponds to TRBD1 (5 bases). This CDR3 has 14 amino acids. CDR1 and CDR2 from the germline V gene are GTSNPN and SVGIG (reference sequence). Trimming removed 1 base at V and 0 bases at J, with 9 bases between. CDR3 region: CAWSADTANYGYTF. For the CDR3, the DNA is TGTGCCTGGAGTGCGGACACCGCTAACTATGGCTACACCTTC.

The chain combines TRBV6-6 with TRBJ1-2, with 9 nucleotides matching TRBD1. With V trimmed by 5 bases and J by 7 bases, 11 bases remained unmatched. Germline V gives CDR1 MNHNY, CDR2 SVGAGI (reference sequence). This CDR3 comprises 15 residues. DNA of the CDR3: TGTGCCAGCAGTCGCTCCTTCCGGGACAGGGCTGGCTACACCTTC. The encoded protein is CASSRSFRDRAGYTF.

The CDR3 sequence is CASSQDYNRANQPQHF. CDR3 in DNA: TGCGCCAGCAGCCAAGATTATAACAGGGCTAATCAGCCCCAGCATTTT. The chain combines TRBV4-3 with TRBJ1-5; the D gene is possibly TRBD1 (6 bases). CDR3 length: 16 amino acids. The V gene lost 0 bases and the J gene lost 4 bases, with 13 bases spanning the gap. Germline CDR1 and CDR2: LGHNA and YSLEER.

V usage is TRBV9 and J usage is TRBJ2-7; possibly TRBD2 for D (6 bases). The CDR3 totals 15 residues. Per germline, CDR1 SGDLS and CDR2 YYNGEE. V was pared by 0 bases and J by 6 bases, with 16 bases between. The CDR3 loop is CASSVELAGVGEQYF. DNA for the CDR3: TGTGCCAGCAGCGTAGAACTAGCTGGGGTGGGCGAGCAGTACTTC.

This chain uses TRBV28 with TRBJ1-6, with 9 bases identical to TRBD1. CDR3 length: 15 amino acids. Unmatched junction bases numbered 13, after V lost 5 bases and J lost 14 bases. Germline V CDR1 and CDR2: MDHEN, SYDVKM. The CDR3 region is CASSLLGTGMDTLHF. CDR3 bases: TGTGCCAGCAGTCTTCTGGGGACAGGGATGGATACCCTCCACTTT.

The chain joins TRBV9 to TRBJ1-6; TRBD1 aligns across 9 bases. The CDR3 totals 16 residues. Germline trimming cut 3 bases from V and 2 bases from J; bases unmatched to any gene: 3. The germline CDR1 and CDR2 sequences are SGDLS and YYNGEE. The CDR3 protein is CASSEGQGTYNSPLHF. The CDR3 bases are TGTGCCAGCAGCGAGGGACAGGGCACCTATAATTCACCCCTCCACTTT.

A remark on this clone: The sample holds other DNA sequences that translate to the same CDR3. CDR3 sequence reads: CASSLEGGMAETQYF. The CDR3 DNA reads as TGTGCCAGCAGCTTGGAGGGGGGGATGGCGGAGACCCAGTACTTC. The chain carries TRBV11-2 and TRBJ2-5; the D gene is possibly TRBD2 (7 bases). Germline V gene sequence: CDR1 SGHAT, CDR2 FQNNGV. Trimming pared 3 bases from V and 5 bases from J, leaving 16 bases between. This CDR3 is 15 amino acids long.

CDR3 sequence: CASSYGSGGVYEQYF. The CDR3 coding sequence is TGTGCCAGCAGTTACGGGTCTGGGGGCGTCTACGAGCAGTACTTC. V and J are TRBV6-2 or TRBV6-3 and TRBJ2-7, with D perhaps matching TRBD1 (6 bases). Germline CDR1 MNHEY, CDR2 SVGEGT. Trimming left V 2 bases short and J 3 bases short, with 14 bases between. This CDR3 is 15 amino acids long.

The chain uses TRBV4-3 and TRBJ1-1; maybe TRBD1 (5 bases). V was shortened by 0 bases and J by 6 bases, with 17 bases between the two germline ends. CDR3 length equals 16 residues. CDR1 and CDR2 from the germline V gene are LGHNA and YSLEER. The CDR3 DNA follows: TGCGCCAGCAGCCAAGATTTGACCCTCCCGGGGGCTGAAGCTTTCTTT. Amino acid sequence: CASSQDLTLPGAEAFF.

This rearrangement joins TRBV10-3 to TRBJ1-4; D possibly corresponds to TRBD1 (5 bases). CDR3 length equals 16 residues. V gave up 4 bases and J gave up 8 bases, with 20 bases separating them. Germline CDR1 and CDR2: ENHRY and SYGVKD. The CDR3 region is CAISGGRGASSEKLFF. CDR3 nucleotide sequence: TGTGCCATCAGTGGGGGCAGAGGGGCTTCGAGCGAAAAACTGTTTTTT.

V is TRBV5-1 and J is TRBJ1-2; 9 bases align to TRBD1. V shed 4 bases and J 2 bases; nucleotides not matched to a gene: 3. CDR1 SGHRS and CDR2 YFSETQ come from the germline V gene. The CDR3 spans 14 residues. In nucleotides, the CDR3 is TGCGCCAGCAGCGCGGGACAGGGCAACTATGGCTACACCTTC. Amino acids: CASSAGQGNYGYTF.

The V gene is TRBV7-2, the J gene TRBJ1-5, with D perhaps TRBD1 (6 bases). Per the germline V gene, CDR1 is SGHTA and CDR2 is FQGNSA. Trimming pared 6 bases from V and 2 bases from J, leaving 8 bases between. This CDR3 has 13 residues. The CDR3 DNA reads TGTGCCAGCAGTCGACAGGGCAATCAGCCCCAGCATTTT. Amino acid sequence: CASSRQGNQPQHF.

This sequence joins TRBV6-5 and TRBJ1-4, with a possible D match to TRBD1 (5 bases). There are 14 residues in the CDR3. V dropped 2 bases and J dropped 5 bases, with 9 bases sitting between them. The germline gives CDR1 MNHEY, CDR2 SVGAGI. CDR3 protein: CASSYGTGNEKLFF. For the CDR3, the DNA is TGTGCCAGCAGTTACGGGACTGGGAATGAAAAACTGTTTTTT.

V usage is TRBV7-2 and J usage is TRBJ1-1; D may be TRBD1 (5 bases). V lost 9 bases and J lost 3, with 11 bases in between. From germline, CDR1 is SGHTA and CDR2 FQGNSA. The CDR3 runs 12 residues. The CDR3 sequence is CARLGGDTEAFF. DNA of the CDR3: TGTGCCAGATTGGGGGGAGACACTGAAGCTTTCTTT.

V is TRBV28 and J is TRBJ2-4; a possible D gene is TRBD2 (7 bases). Germline values: CDR1 MDHEN, CDR2 SYDVKM. This CDR3 is 13 amino acids long. Between the trimmed V and J ends, which lost 7 bases and 7 bases, there was a span of 14 bases. Here the CDR3 reads CASTTGGGNIQYF. Here the CDR3 DNA reads TGTGCCAGCACTACGGGGGGCGGGAACATTCAGTACTTC.